Below are 8 T cell receptor beta chains sequenced from a single sample in a study of cytomegalovirus exposure and HLA in healthy donors. TCRdb keeps only in-frame clones here, not all; method: immunoSEQ multiplex PCR. The data contain 150,000 to 200,000 clones, more than 70% of them seen just once; the ten biggest clones take up 10% to 13%. The sequenced sample consisted of PBMCs. Receptors originate from a man aged 25 to 45 in good health and CMV-seropositive.

Worth noting for this clone: Other DNA sequences of this sample code for an identical CDR3. The V and J genes are TRBV27 and TRBJ1-5; D uncertain. Trimming removed 6 bases from V and 1 base from J, with 10 bases in between. The CDR3 loop spans 14 amino acids. From germline, CDR1 is MNHEY and CDR2 SMNVEV (reference sequence). The CDR3 nucleotides read TGTGCCAGCAGCCCCCGGGTGAGCAATCAGCCCCAGCATTTT. It encodes CASSPRVSNQPQHF.

The chain combines TRBV30 with TRBJ1-5; the D gene is possibly TRBD1 (5 bases). The CDR3 contains 14 residues. V shed 1 base and J shed 2 bases, with 9 bases lying between them. Per the germline V gene, CDR1 is GTSNPN and CDR2 is SVGIG (reference sequence). The CDR3 spells CAWSDWGGNQPQHF. CDR3 sequence (DNA): TGTGCCTGGAGTGACTGGGGGGGCAATCAGCCCCAGCATTTT.

The chain couples TRBV28 to TRBJ1-5, with D unresolved. The CDR3 has 13 amino acids. CDR1 is MDHEN, CDR2 SYDVKM, per germline. The V gene lost 6 bases and the J gene lost 6 bases, with 12 bases spanning the gap. The CDR3 here is CASRPRTAQPQHF. DNA of the CDR3: TGTGCCAGCAGGCCTAGGACTGCTCAGCCCCAGCATTTT.

This clone has only a few counts. The genes are TRBV7-2 and TRBJ2-7; D is possibly TRBD1 (5 bases). The CDR3 contains 15 residues. V dropped 2 bases and J dropped 5 bases, with 16 bases sitting between them. CDR1 is SGHTA, CDR2 FQGNSA, per germline. The CDR3 DNA reads TGTGCCAGCAGCTTACCAAGAAGGGGATATCACGAGCAGTACTTC. Its translation is CASSLPRRGYHEQYF.

The chain is built from TRBV5-4 and TRBJ1-1; D possibly corresponds to TRBD1 (6 bases). The CDR3 length is 15 residues. Between the trimmed V and J ends, which lost 0 bases and 5 bases, there was a span of 14 bases. Germline loops: CDR1 SGHNT, CDR2 YYREEE (reference sequence). For the CDR3, the DNA is TGTGCCAGCAGCTTGGGCAGGGGCCTTCGGACTGAAGCTTTCTTT. This gives the protein CASSLGRGLRTEAFF.

The V and J genes are TRBV19 and TRBJ1-1, with 8 positions matching TRBD1. The CDR3 is 15 amino acids. Germline assignment: CDR1 LNHDA and CDR2 SQIVND (reference sequence). J lost 4 bases, V lost 5 bases, and 9 bases had no gene match. CDR3 loop: CASSVGQGVFTEAFF. The CDR3 bases are TGTGCCAGTAGTGTAGGACAGGGAGTTTTCACTGAAGCTTTCTTT.

The chain is built from TRBV28 and TRBJ2-7, with TRBD2 identical over 12 bases. The CDR3 totals 17 residues. V shed 7 bases, J shed 0 bases, and the junction held 10 bases outside the gene matches. Germline V gene data show CDR1 as MDHEN and CDR2 as SYDVKM. CDR3 protein: CASIGGRTSGISYEQYF. The CDR3 nucleotides read TGTGCCAGCATAGGAGGGAGGACTAGCGGGATCTCCTACGAGCAGTACTTC.

V gene TRBV30 combines with J gene TRBJ1-2; 7 bases map to TRBD1. Germline V gives CDR1 GTSNPN, CDR2 SVGIG (reference sequence). V lost 0 bases to trimming and J lost 1 base; unmatched junction nucleotides: 14. The CDR3 extends over 18 amino acids. The CDR3 here is CAWSVRGGGAYNNYGYTF. The CDR3, as DNA: TGTGCCTGGAGTGTAAGAGGAGGGGGCGCCTACAATAACTATGGCTACACCTTC.